This is a list of T cell receptor beta chains from one sample in a study of T cell repertoires in cytomegalovirus infection. MiXCR, applied by TCRdb to the reads, yields one record per CDR3 protein. The sample holds fewer than 1,000,000 distinct CDR3 sequences; roughly 30% are singletons and the top ten take around 15%. These receptors have no identified antigens. The source material was cultured CD8+ T cells from PBMCs, sampled from culture after CMV antigen stimulation. The receptors stem from a human donor in good health (CMV status not recorded). Some clones in this sample may be carry-over from other donors' samples. The conserved cysteine and the conserved F or W are not part of the CDR3 here. The D gene is left open where the match is weak.

v_call d_call cdr3_aa
TRBV12-3/TRBV12-4 . ASRSSKRDGNTIY
TRBV27 . ASKASLGNSYEQY
TRBV7-6 . ASSPGRASAIDTQY
TRBV6-4 . ASSYISGTEAF
TRBV3-1 TRBD2 ASSQDPEVWRGYQETQY
TRBV7-2 TRBD2 ASTRGVEAILAGGNLTGELF
TRBV5-1 . ASSLRDPNYGYT
TRBV6-1 . ASSELAGSGHEQF
TRBV15 . ATSTERQPQH
TRBV12-3/TRBV12-4 TRBD1 ASSRGQGAYNEQF
TRBV7-2 TRBD2 ASSLASGGFYERY
TRBV7-2 . ASIQPADFVAF
TRBV7-8 TRBD2 ASSFNGGGASHTQY
TRBV6-1 . ASSLSMYYGYT
TRBV4-1 TRBD1 ASRQEANRGHADTQY
TRBV6-2/TRBV6-3 TRBD1 ASSYGTGTPETQY
TRBV6-2/TRBV6-3 TRBD1 ASTRGMQGVLAGELF
TRBV7-2 TRBD1 ASSTEGQVVDTGELF
TRBV2 TRBD2 ATGTSGANTGELF
TRBV7-9 TRBD1 ASTLPLQGSYEQY
TRBV4-1 TRBD2 ASSHRLWLAGVEQF
TRBV7-6 . ASSPRDSTDTQY
TRBV7-9 . ASSLAKGNPNQPQH
TRBV4-3 . ASSQEDRLGAANEKLF
TRBV10-2 TRBD1 AISGQDYNEQF
TRBV6-5 . ASSYMEDTEAF
TRBV19 . ASRRTVLNEQF
TRBV10-3 TRBD1 AISDTGDQETQY
TRBV4-3 . ASSQDRGGTVYNEQF
TRBV7-3 TRBD2 ASSLVALAGEWNTGELF
TRBV6-2/TRBV6-3 . ASSYLQGATDTQY
TRBV7-3 TRBD1 ASSSWTGPEQF
TRBV2 . ASSDGQLQPQH